This TCR beta chain was identified during a study of OX40 agonist ivuxolimab in advanced cancers. Study in general: Patients received intravenous ivuxolimab every 2 weeks at 0.01 to 10 mg/kg.

On this clone itself: What it binds is not known. Other DNA sequences of this sample code for an identical CDR3.

The CDR3 spans 11 residues. Trimming left V 2 bases short and J 8 bases short, with 4 bases between. Looked up from germline, CDR1 is MNHNY and CDR2 is SVGAGI (reference sequence). Study-level findings and limits: The 0.1-3.0 mg/kg partial responders had among the lowest clonal expansion. Both CD4+ and CD8+ T cell populations in blood had undergone clonal expansion by week 6 at 0.1 to 3.0 mg/kg. CD8+ T cells were the subset that, on average, had more expanded clones than CD4+.

Only in-frame clones appear in the TCRdb table, and some are missing; sequencing was by immunoSEQ multiplex PCR. The repertoire has roughly 43,000 clones, 91% of them found once; the top ten carry just under 5%. The receptor comes from an adult with an advanced solid tumor such as melanoma, head and neck, liver or kidney cancer. V and J are TRBV6-6 and TRBJ1-5; D is unclear. Here the sequenced sample was CD4+ or CD8+ T cells sorted from blood, taken in a trial of the OX40 agonist ivuxolimab. CDR3 amino acids: CASSYGEPQHF. In DNA, the CDR3 is TGTGCCAGCAGTTACGGGGAGCCCCAGCATTTT.